This T cell receptor beta chain was captured by sequencing in a study of T cells expressing NK-cell markers. Regarding the study as a whole: Several donors' CD3+CD56-NKG2C+ cells were dominated by the same clonotypes.

Turning to this clonotype: Its specificity is unknown.

TCRdb re-called the 5' RACE reads, yielding one record per CDR3 amino acid sequence without DNA. The sample table includes about 550,000 distinct CDR3 sequences. This TCR was recovered from a man aged 18 to 29 in good health. The sequencing input was blood T cells: a sorted CD56 or NKG2C T cell subset, CD4+ or CD8+ T cells, or bulk PBMC T cells (not recorded which).

CDR3 loop: CASSSPGTGEQETQYF. The rearrangement joins TRBV7-9 to TRBJ2-5; as DNA is missing, the TRBD1 call by TCRdb cannot be tested. Germline CDR1 reads SEHNR; CDR2 reads FQNEAQ (reference sequence). This CDR3 contains 16 residues.